Following are 10 T cell receptor beta chains from one sample sequenced in a study of shared clonotypes between healthy human individuals. Only in-frame clones appear in the TCRdb table, and some are missing; sequencing was by immunoSEQ multiplex PCR. The data contain 2 million to 3 million clones, roughly 93% of them singletons. The sample taken for sequencing was naive CD4+ T cells from PBMCs. Subset noted: CD45RA+ positively selected. These receptor sequences come from a man between 18 and 29 years old in good health. Some clones in this sample may be carry-over from other donors' samples.

This chain connects TRBV7-7 to TRBJ2-7, with TRBD1 matching 7 bases. The CDR3 covers 13 residues. V lost 8 bases to trimming and J lost 0 bases; unmatched junction nucleotides: 4. Germline values: CDR1 SSHAT, CDR2 FNYEAQ (reference sequence). For the CDR3, the DNA is TGTGCCAGCGCACAGGGGCACTCCTACGAGCAGTACTTC. As protein: CASAQGHSYEQYF.

The chain links TRBV4-2 to TRBJ2-5; D gene uncertain. From germline, CDR1 is LGHNA and CDR2 YNFKEQ. The CDR3 is made up of 16 amino acids. V lost 2 bases to trimming and J lost 5 bases, with 18 bases between them. This chain's CDR3 is CASSQRASSSAETQYF. Written as DNA, the CDR3 is TGTGCCAGCAGCCAAAGGGCGAGTTCCAGCGCTGAGACCCAGTACTTC.

The chain couples TRBV2 to TRBJ1-1; D unresolved. Trimming removed 5 bases from V and 4 bases from J, with 20 bases in between. The CDR3 has 16 amino acids. CDR1 is SNHLY and CDR2 is FYNNEI in the germline V gene. The CDR3 loop reads CASSINDDRSGTEAFF. For the CDR3, the DNA is TGTGCCAGCAGTATAAACGATGACCGGTCTGGCACTGAAGCTTTCTTT.

As DNA, the CDR3 is TGCAGCGTTGTGGGACTAGCGGTATCCTACAATGAGCAGTTCTTC. Its protein is CSVVGLAVSYNEQFF. The chain has TRBV29-1 and TRBJ2-1, with 11 nucleotides matching TRBD2. This CDR3 has 15 residues. Per germline, CDR1 SQVTM and CDR2 ANQGSEA. Trimming took 4 bases from V and 1 from J; bases not matched to a gene: 3.

The chain carries TRBV19 and TRBJ1-2; D might be TRBD1 (6 bases). V was trimmed by 3 bases and J by 0 bases, leaving 14 bases between them. Germline loops: CDR1 LNHDA, CDR2 SQIVND (reference sequence). There are 16 residues in the CDR3. The CDR3 DNA reads TGTGCCAGTAGTATCCCCCCAGGGGCTACTAACTATGGCTACACCTTC. Residues: CASSIPPGATNYGYTF. The full variable domain, with the rest looked up from reference TRBV19 and TRBJ1-2, is DGGITQSPKYLFRKEGQNVTLSCEQNLNHDAMYWYRQDPGQGLRLIYYSQIVNDFQKGDIAEGYSVSREKKESFPLTVTSAQKNPTAFYLCASSIPPGATNYGYTFGSGTRLTVV.

The chain links TRBV28 to TRBJ2-5, with TRBD2 matching over 11 bases. Looked up from germline, CDR1 is MDHEN and CDR2 is SYDVKM. V gave up 2 bases and J gave up 5 bases; unmatched junction bases: 4. The length of the CDR3 is 15 residues. The DNA of the CDR3 is TGTGCCAGCAGTTTAACTTCTAGCGGGAGGGAGACCCAGTACTTC. This translates into CASSLTSSGRETQYF.

This chain links TRBV6-5 with TRBJ2-1, with D tentatively TRBD2 (5 bases). Germline V gene lookup returns CDR1 MNHEY and CDR2 SVGAGI. The V end was cut by 8 bases, the J end by 8 bases, with 19 bases between. This CDR3 is built from 14 residues. The CDR3 DNA is TGTGCCAGCTCTAGGGCTCGGGGAGTCTATGAGCAGTTCTTC. This codes for CASSRARGVYEQFF.

The chain has TRBV28 and TRBJ2-7, with D perhaps matching TRBD1 (6 bases). The CDR3 has 15 residues. Germline CDR1 reads MDHEN; CDR2 reads SYDVKM. V lost 8 bases and J 2 bases, leaving 19 bases between the germline ends. The CDR3 nucleotides read TGTGCCAGCTCCCGACAGGACCTTAAACCCTACGAGCAGTACTTC. Encoded protein: CASSRQDLKPYEQYF.

V and J are TRBV7-9 and TRBJ1-4, with 9 bases matching TRBD1. The junction had 15 bases not matched to a gene; V was cut back by 5 bases and J by 8 bases. CDR1 SEHNR and CDR2 FQNEAQ come from the germline V gene (reference sequence). This CDR3 is 17 amino acids long. CDR3 bases: TGTGCCAGCAGCCCCTACCCTCTACAGGGGGCAGGGGAAAAACTGTTTTTT. Translated: CASSPYPLQGAGEKLFF.

J is TRBJ2-5 and V is TRBV7-2; 11 nucleotides agree with TRBD2. The trim removed 5 bases at V and 3 bases at J, leaving 11 bases unmatched. CDR3 length equals 17 residues. Per germline, CDR1 SGHTA and CDR2 FQGNSA. The chain's CDR3 is CASSPRAASGGKETQYF. The CDR3 region has the DNA TGTGCCAGCAGCCCTCGGGCGGCTAGCGGGGGGAAAGAGACCCAGTACTTC.